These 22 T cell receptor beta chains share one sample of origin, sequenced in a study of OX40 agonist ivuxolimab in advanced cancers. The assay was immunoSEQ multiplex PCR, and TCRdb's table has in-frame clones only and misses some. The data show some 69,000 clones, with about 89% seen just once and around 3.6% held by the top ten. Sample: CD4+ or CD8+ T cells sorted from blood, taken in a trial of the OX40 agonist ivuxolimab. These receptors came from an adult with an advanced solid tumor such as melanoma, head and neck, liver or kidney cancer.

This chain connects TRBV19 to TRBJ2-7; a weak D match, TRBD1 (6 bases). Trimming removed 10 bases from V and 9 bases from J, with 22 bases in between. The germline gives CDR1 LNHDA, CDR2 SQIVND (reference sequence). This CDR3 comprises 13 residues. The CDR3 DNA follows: TGTGCCACCCAACAGGGTTCCGCCAGCGGGCAGTACTTC. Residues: CATQQGSASGQYF.

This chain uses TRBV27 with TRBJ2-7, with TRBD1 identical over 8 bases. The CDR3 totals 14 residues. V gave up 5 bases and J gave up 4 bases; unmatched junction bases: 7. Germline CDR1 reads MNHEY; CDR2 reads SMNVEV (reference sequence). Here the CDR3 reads CASSRTGSRYEQYF. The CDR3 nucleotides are TGTGCCAGCAGTCGGACAGGGAGCCGGTACGAGCAGTACTTC.

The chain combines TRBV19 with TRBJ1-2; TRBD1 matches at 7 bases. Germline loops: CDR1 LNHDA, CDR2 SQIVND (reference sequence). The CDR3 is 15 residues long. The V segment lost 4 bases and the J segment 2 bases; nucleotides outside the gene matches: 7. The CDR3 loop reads CASSTRQGRNYGYTF. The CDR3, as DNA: TGTGCCAGTAGTACCCGACAGGGCAGGAACTATGGCTACACCTTC.

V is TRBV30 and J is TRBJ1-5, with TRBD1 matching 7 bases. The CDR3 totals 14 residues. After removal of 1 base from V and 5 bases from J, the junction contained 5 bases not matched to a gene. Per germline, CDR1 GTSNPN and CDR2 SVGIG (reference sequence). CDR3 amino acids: CAWSDGTADQPQHF. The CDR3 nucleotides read TGTGCCTGGAGTGACGGGACAGCGGATCAGCCCCAGCATTTT.

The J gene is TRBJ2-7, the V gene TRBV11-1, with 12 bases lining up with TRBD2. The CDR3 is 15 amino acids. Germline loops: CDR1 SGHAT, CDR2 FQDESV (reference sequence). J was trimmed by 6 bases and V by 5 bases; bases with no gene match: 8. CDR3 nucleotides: TGTGCCAGCAGCACTGGACTAGCGGGATTGGGCGAGCAGTACTTC. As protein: CASSTGLAGLGEQYF.

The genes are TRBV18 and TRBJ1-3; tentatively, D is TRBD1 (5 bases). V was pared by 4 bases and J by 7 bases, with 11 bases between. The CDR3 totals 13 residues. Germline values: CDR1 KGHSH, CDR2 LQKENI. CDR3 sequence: CASSLGRSNTIYF. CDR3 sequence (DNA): TGTGCCAGCTCACTGGGACGCAGTAACACCATATATTTT.

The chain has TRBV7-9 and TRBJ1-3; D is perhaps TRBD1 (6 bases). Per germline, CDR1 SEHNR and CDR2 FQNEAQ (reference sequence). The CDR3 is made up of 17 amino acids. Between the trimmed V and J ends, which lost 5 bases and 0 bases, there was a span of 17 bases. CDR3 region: CASSPRGRGTSGNTIYF. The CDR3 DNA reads TGTGCCAGCAGCCCTCGGGGGCGCGGAACCTCTGGAAACACCATATATTTT.

The CDR3 protein is CASSLAFYEQYF. CDR3 sequence (DNA): TGTGCCAGCAGCTTAGCTTTCTACGAGCAGTACTTC. V and J are TRBV11-1 and TRBJ2-7, with D unclear. The CDR3 has 12 amino acids. Per germline, CDR1 SGHAT and CDR2 FQDESV (reference sequence). V lost 0 bases and J 3 bases, leaving 3 bases between the germline ends.

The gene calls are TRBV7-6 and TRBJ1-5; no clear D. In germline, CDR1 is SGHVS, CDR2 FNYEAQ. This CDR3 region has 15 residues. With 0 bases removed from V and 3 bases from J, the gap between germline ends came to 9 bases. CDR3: CASSLAMGNNQPQHF. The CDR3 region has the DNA TGTGCCAGCAGCTTAGCGATGGGGAACAATCAGCCCCAGCATTTT.

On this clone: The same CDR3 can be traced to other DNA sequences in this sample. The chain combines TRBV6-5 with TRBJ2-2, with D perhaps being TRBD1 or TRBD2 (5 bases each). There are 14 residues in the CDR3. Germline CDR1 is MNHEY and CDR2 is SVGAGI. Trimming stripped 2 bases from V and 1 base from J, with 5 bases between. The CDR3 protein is CASSYGGNTGELFF. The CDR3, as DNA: TGTGCCAGCAGTTACGGGGGGAACACCGGGGAGCTGTTTTTT.

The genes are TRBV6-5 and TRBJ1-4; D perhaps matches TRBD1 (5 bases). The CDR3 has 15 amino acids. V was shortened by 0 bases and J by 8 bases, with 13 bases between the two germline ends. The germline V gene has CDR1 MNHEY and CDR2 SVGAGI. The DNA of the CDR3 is TGTGCCAGCAGTTACTCATGGACCGGGGGAGAAAAACTGTTTTTT. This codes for CASSYSWTGGEKLFF.

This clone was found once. The CDR3 reads CAWSKNTNTGELFF. CDR3 bases: TGTGCCTGGAGTAAGAACACGAACACCGGGGAGCTGTTTTTT. The chain employs TRBV30 and TRBJ2-2, with no clear D. V lost 2 bases to trimming and J lost 0 bases, with 7 bases between them. The CDR3 has 14 residues. Germline CDR1 GTSNPN, CDR2 SVGIG (reference sequence).

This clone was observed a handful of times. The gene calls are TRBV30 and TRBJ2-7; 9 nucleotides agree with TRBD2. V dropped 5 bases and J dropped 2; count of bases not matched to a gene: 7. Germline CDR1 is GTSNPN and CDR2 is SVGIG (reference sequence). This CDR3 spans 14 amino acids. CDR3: CAWGPGTSTYEQYF. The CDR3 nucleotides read TGTGCCTGGGGACCCGGGACTAGCACCTACGAGCAGTACTTC.

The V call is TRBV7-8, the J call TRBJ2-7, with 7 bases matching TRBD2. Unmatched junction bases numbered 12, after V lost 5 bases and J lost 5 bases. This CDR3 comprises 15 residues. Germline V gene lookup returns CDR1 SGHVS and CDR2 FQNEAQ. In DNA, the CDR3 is TGTGCCAGCAGCCCCCGGCGCGGGAGTTGGAACGAGCAGTACTTC. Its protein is CASSPRRGSWNEQYF.

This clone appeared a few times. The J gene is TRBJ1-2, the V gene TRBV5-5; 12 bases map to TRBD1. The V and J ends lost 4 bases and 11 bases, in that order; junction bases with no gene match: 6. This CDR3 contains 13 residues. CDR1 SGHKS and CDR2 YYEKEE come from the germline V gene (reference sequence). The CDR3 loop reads CASSKMGQGAYTF. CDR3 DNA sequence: TGTGCCAGCAGCAAGATGGGACAGGGGGCTTACACCTTC.

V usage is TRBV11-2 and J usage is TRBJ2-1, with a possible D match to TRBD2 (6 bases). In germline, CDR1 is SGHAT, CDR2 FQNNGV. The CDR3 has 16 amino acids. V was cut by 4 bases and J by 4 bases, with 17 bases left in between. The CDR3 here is CASSSFRGRKYNEQFF. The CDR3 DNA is TGTGCCAGCAGCTCATTCCGGGGGAGGAAGTACAATGAGCAGTTCTTC.

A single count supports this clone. This CDR3 reads CASSLVSRAGTDTQYF. The CDR3 DNA follows: TGCGCCAGCAGCTTGGTGTCGCGGGCCGGAACAGATACGCAGTATTTT. The chain couples TRBV5-1 to TRBJ2-3, with TRBD2 as a possible D gene (5 bases). The V gene's germline CDR1 is SGHRS and CDR2 YFSETQ. Trimming removed 0 bases from V and 3 bases from J, with 14 bases in between. This CDR3 is 16 amino acids long.

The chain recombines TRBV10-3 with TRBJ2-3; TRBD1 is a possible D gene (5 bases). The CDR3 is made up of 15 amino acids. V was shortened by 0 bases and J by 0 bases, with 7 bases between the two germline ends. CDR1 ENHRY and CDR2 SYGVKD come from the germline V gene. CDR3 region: CAISESSGSTDTQYF. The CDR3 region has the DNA TGTGCCATCAGTGAGTCGTCAGGGAGCACAGATACGCAGTATTTT.

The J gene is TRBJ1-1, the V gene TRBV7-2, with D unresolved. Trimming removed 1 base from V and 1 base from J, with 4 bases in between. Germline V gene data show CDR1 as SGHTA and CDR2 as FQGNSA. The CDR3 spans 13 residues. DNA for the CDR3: TGTGCCAGCAGCTTAGGAACGAACACTGAAGCTTTCTTT. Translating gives CASSLGTNTEAFF.

This CDR3 is CASSLYWGSQETQYF. The CDR3 region has the DNA TGTGCCAGCAGTTTATATTGGGGATCTCAAGAGACCCAGTACTTC. The chain couples TRBV27 to TRBJ2-5; D gene unclear. Trimming removed 1 base from V and 2 bases from J, with 11 bases in between. In germline, CDR1 is MNHEY, CDR2 SMNVEV (reference sequence). The CDR3 has 15 residues.

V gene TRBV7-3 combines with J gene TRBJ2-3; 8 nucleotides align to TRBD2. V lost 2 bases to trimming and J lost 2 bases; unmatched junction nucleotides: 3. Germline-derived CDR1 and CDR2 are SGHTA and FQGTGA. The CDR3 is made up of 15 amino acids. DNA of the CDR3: TGTGCCAGCAGCTTAGCTAGCGGGTTCACAGATACGCAGTATTTT. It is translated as CASSLASGFTDTQYF.

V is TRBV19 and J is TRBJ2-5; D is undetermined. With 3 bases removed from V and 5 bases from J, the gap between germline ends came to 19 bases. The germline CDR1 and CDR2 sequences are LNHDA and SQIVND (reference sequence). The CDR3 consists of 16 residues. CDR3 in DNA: TGTGCCAGTAGTATTGAGTCAGGCCAGCTAGGGGAGACCCAGTACTTC. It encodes CASSIESGQLGETQYF.